Listed below are T cell receptor beta chains from one sample, sequenced in a study of follicular helper T cells after annual influenza vaccination. Using immunoSEQ multiplex PCR, the repertoire was profiled, and TCRdb retains in-frame clones only, with some absent. The sample contains several thousand clones, roughly 80% of which appear only once. Sequences were derived from CXCR5+ CD38- circulating T follicular helper cells from blood, sampled 7 days after influenza vaccination. These receptors originate from an adult who received the influenza vaccine. Each CDR3 is given with its conserved first and last residue. A D gene is named only where the DNA matches it firmly. Size is stated for part of the rows, as once, few or many counts, or as a class when the clone is expanded.

size,D,J,V,CDR3,DNA
NA,NA,TRBJ1-1,TRBV7-9,CASSRLETQEAFF,TGTGCCAGCAGCCGCCTGGAGACGCAGGAAGCTTTCTTT
NA,TRBD2,TRBJ2-7,TRBV18,CASSPRDGRPSSYEQYF,TGTGCCAGCTCACCACGGGACGGGAGGCCCTCCTCCTACGAGCAGTACTTC
few,NA,TRBJ1-1,TRBV7-2,CASSPRVSGTEAFF,TGTGCCAGCAGCCCGAGGGTTTCGGGCACTGAAGCTTTCTTT
NA,NA,TRBJ2-7,TRBV28,CASSTLGYEQYF,TGTGCCAGCAGTACCTTGGGCTACGAGCAGTACTTC
NA,NA,TRBJ1-6,TRBV9,CASSSQTDGNSPLHF,TGTGCCAGCAGCTCTCAGACGGACGGGAATTCACCCCTCCACTTT
few,NA,TRBJ2-3,TRBV10-2,CASSEARRTGSTDTQYF,TGCGCCAGCAGTGAGGCAAGGAGAACAGGGAGCACAGATACGCAGTATTTT
NA,NA,TRBJ2-1,TRBV28,CASSLGSAVNNEQFF,TGTGCCAGCAGTTTGGGCAGCGCAGTCAACAATGAGCAGTTCTTC
NA,NA,TRBJ1-4,TRBV2,CASTGGRSNEKLFF,TGTGCCAGCACCGGGGGGCGTTCTAATGAAAAACTGTTTTTT
NA,TRBD2,TRBJ2-5,TRBV28,CATLSGVSETQYF,TGTGCCACTCTAAGCGGGGTTAGTGAGACCCAGTACTTC
NA,NA,TRBJ1-5,TRBV7-2,CASSLQARADQPQHF,TGTGCCAGCAGCTTACAGGCCAGGGCGGATCAGCCCCAGCATTTT
NA,NA,TRBJ2-5,TRBV15,CATSRDPRTGETQYF,TGTGCCACCAGCAGAGATCCCCGAACGGGAGAGACCCAGTACTTC
NA,NA,TRBJ2-5,TRBV28,CASSYPMRGQKTQYF,TGTGCCAGCAGTTACCCCATGCGGGGACAGAAGACCCAGTACTTC
NA,TRBD1,TRBJ1-2,TRBV6-1,CASRGTGDFGYTF,TGTGCCAGCAGGGGCACAGGGGACTTTGGCTACACCTTC
NA,TRBD1,TRBJ1-4,TRBV28,CASSLKGAGDEKLFF,TGTGCCAGCAGTTTAAAGGGGGCAGGGGATGAAAAACTGTTTTTT
NA,NA,TRBJ2-5,TRBV2,CASSGIGMKTQYF,TGTGCCAGCAGTGGGATAGGGATGAAGACCCAGTACTTC
NA,TRBD1,TRBJ1-2,TRBV29-1,CSVLGNRGYGYTF,TGCAGCGTCCTAGGGAACAGGGGCTATGGCTACACCTTC
NA,NA,TRBJ2-7,TRBV5-5,CASSFSLAYEQYF,TGTGCCAGCAGCTTTTCGCTCGCCTACGAGCAGTACTTC
NA,NA,TRBJ2-5,TRBV20-1,CSAGIETQYF,TGCAGTGCTGGGATTGAGACCCAGTACTTC
NA,TRBD2,TRBJ2-3,TRBV5-1,CASSSGLAGGSISTDTQYF,TGCGCCAGCAGCTCGGGACTAGCGGGGGGCTCGATCTCCACAGATACGCAGTATTTT
few,TRBD2,TRBJ2-7,TRBV15,CATSFGTSGGSSYEQYF,TGTGCCACCAGCTTCGGGACTAGCGGGGGTAGCTCCTACGAGCAGTACTTC
once,NA,TRBJ2-6,TRBV7-2,CASSPPGGAGANVLTF,TGTGCCAGCAGCCCACCGGGGGGCGCTGGGGCCAACGTCCTGACTTTC
NA,TRBD1,TRBJ2-7,TRBV19,CASSKRDRGPEQYF,TGTGCCAGTAGCAAAAGGGACAGGGGGCCGGAGCAGTACTTC
NA,NA,TRBJ2-2,TRBV4-2,CASSLRGQGITSNTGELFF,TGTGCCAGCAGCCTCCGCGGGCAGGGAATTACTTCGAACACCGGGGAGCTGTTTTTT
NA,NA,TRBJ1-2,TRBV6-1,CASSDARTDNYGYTF,TGTGCCAGCAGTGATGCCCGGACGGATAACTATGGCTACACCTTC
few,NA,TRBJ1-2,TRBV30,CAWKRVAGDYGYTF,TGTGCCTGGAAGCGGGTGGCGGGGGACTATGGCTACACCTTC
once,NA,TRBJ2-7,TRBV4-3,CASSQEGGYEQYF,TGCGCCAGCAGCCAAGAAGGTGGGTACGAGCAGTACTTC
NA,TRBD2,TRBJ2-2,TRBV13,CASSLSLAGRGGELFF,TGTGCCAGCAGCTTAAGTCTAGCGGGGAGAGGCGGGGAGCTGTTTTTT
NA,TRBD1,TRBJ1-1,TRBV4-1,CASSQDGTGENTEAFF,TGCGCCAGCAGCCAAGATGGGACAGGGGAGAACACTGAAGCTTTCTTT
few,TRBD1,TRBJ2-7,TRBV5-8,CASSWRDRMDEQYF,TGTGCCAGCAGCTGGAGGGACAGGATGGACGAGCAGTACTTC
NA,TRBD2,TRBJ2-5,TRBV5-1,CASSLLAENQETQYF,TGCGCCAGCAGCTTACTAGCGGAGAACCAAGAGACCCAGTACTTC
NA,TRBD1,TRBJ1-2,TRBV7-2,CASSSDRGSGYTF,TGTGCCAGCAGCTCAGACAGGGGGAGCGGCTACACCTTC
NA,NA,TRBJ2-2,TRBV6-6,CASGRELFF,TGTGCCAGCGGCCGGGAGCTGTTTTTT
NA,NA,TRBJ2-2,TRBV5-6,CASSYRANQVGELFF,TGTGCCAGCAGTTACAGGGCCAATCAAGTCGGGGAGCTGTTTTTT
NA,NA,TRBJ1-5,TRBV14,CASSQAGSNQPQHF,TGTGCCAGCAGCCAAGCAGGTAGCAATCAGCCCCAGCATTTT
NA,TRBD2,TRBJ2-5,TRBV10-3,CAISESVAGATQETQYF,TGTGCCATCAGTGAGTCGGTAGCGGGAGCAACCCAAGAGACCCAGTACTTC
NA,NA,TRBJ1-3,TRBV19,CASSILSGRGSGNTIYF,TGTGCCAGTAGTATATTATCCGGCAGGGGATCTGGAAACACCATATATTTT
NA,NA,TRBJ1-1,TRBV7-2,CASSPPARGRNTEAFF,TGTGCCAGCAGCCCTCCGGCGAGGGGTAGAAACACTGAAGCTTTCTTT
NA,NA,TRBJ1-1,TRBV19,CASSIARGTLNTEAFF,TGTGCCAGTAGTATAGCTAGGGGGACGCTGAACACTGAAGCTTTCTTT
NA,NA,TRBJ1-3,TRBV6-1,CASSSSGGNTIYF,TGTGCCAGCAGTTCGTCCGGGGGAAACACCATATATTTT
NA,TRBD1,TRBJ2-1,TRBV11-3,CASSPGQGSAEQFF,TGTGCCAGCAGCCCAGGACAGGGATCAGCTGAGCAGTTCTTC
once,NA,TRBJ1-3,TRBV28,CASSIRVSGNTIYF,TGTGCCAGCAGTATCAGGGTTTCTGGAAACACCATATATTTT
NA,NA,TRBJ1-2,TRBV7-2,CASSAYSYGYTF,TGTGCCAGCAGCGCCTACTCCTATGGCTACACCTTC
NA,TRBD2,TRBJ2-3,TRBV5-6,CASSFFGSGSDTQYF,TGTGCCAGCAGCTTTTTTGGGAGCGGGAGCGATACGCAGTATTTT
NA,NA,TRBJ2-2,TRBV28,CASQPTGNTGELFF,TGTGCCAGCCAACCAACTGGGAACACCGGGGAGCTGTTTTTT
NA,NA,TRBJ1-4,TRBV4-3,CASSPSGNEKLFF,TGCGCCAGCAGCCCCTCCGGGAATGAAAAACTGTTTTTT
NA,NA,TRBJ1-2,TRBV7-2,CASSSTEKAYGYTF,TGTGCCAGCAGCTCGACAGAGAAGGCCTATGGCTACACCTTC
NA,NA,TRBJ2-3,TRBV6-1,CASSEDPGLSTDTQYF,TGTGCCAGCAGTGAAGATCCGGGACTGAGCACAGATACGCAGTATTTT
once,TRBD1,TRBJ2-2,TRBV7-2,CASSPRTGGDTGELFF,TGTGCCAGCAGCCCTAGGACAGGGGGGGACACCGGGGAGCTGTTTTTT
NA,NA,TRBJ2-7,TRBV27,CASSFVGPGQGGYEQYF,NA
NA,TRBD1,TRBJ2-5,TRBV2,CASRGDSQETQYF,TGTGCCAGCAGAGGGGACAGCCAAGAGACCCAGTACTTC